This T cell receptor (beta chain) was identified in a study of T cells in Graves' hyperthyroidism and ophthalmopathy. Study-wide results and limits: In the analysis, a 13 V-J model separated ophthalmopathy from stable hyperthyroidism. Blood also showed most of the thyroid clonotypes that were expanded above 0.001.

Losses at the gene ends were 6 bases for V and 5 bases for J; bases not matched to a gene: 11. The CDR3 runs to 14 residues. From germline, CDR1 is SQVTM and CDR2 ANQGSEA. Turning to this clonotype: Its antigen remains unknown.

TCR beta CDR3 regions were amplified from RNA transcripts. During a first-round RT-PCR of the TCR CDR3, the HTBI primer set was used. TCRdb re-derived calls from the multiplex PCR reads in MiXCR, one entry per CDR3 protein. The sample lists 660,000 or so distinct CDR3 sequences; over 40% were seen once. This receptor was taken from an adult man with Graves' disease, either hyperthyroidism or ophthalmopathy (not recorded which). The rearrangement links TRBV29-1 to TRBJ1-2; 8 nucleotides align to TRBD1. Sequences were obtained from peripheral blood or thyroid tissue (not recorded which). DNA for the CDR3: TGCAGCGTAGACACAGGGGGGACTCGATATGGCTACACCTTC. This translates into CSVDTGGTRYGYTF.